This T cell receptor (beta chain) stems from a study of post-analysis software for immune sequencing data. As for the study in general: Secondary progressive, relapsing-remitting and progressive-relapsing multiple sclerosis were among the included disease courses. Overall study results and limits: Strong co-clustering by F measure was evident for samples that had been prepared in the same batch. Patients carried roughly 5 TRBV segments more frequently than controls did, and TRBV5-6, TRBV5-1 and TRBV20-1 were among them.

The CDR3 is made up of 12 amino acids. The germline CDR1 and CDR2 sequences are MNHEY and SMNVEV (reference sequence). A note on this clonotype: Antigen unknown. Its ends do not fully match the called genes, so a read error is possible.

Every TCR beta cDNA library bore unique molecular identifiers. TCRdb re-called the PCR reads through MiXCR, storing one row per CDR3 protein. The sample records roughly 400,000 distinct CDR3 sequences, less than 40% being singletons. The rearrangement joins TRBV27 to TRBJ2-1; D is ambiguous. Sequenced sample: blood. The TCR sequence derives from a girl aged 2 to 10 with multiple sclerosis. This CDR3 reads CACSFMGGEQFF. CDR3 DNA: TGTGCCTGCAGTTTTATGGGCGGTGAGCAGTTCTTC.